This TCR beta chain came from a study of cytomegalovirus exposure and HLA in healthy donors. Turning to the study itself: There were approximately 400 genotyped donors. Of these, roughly 82% fell in the genetic ancestry cluster associated with self-reported Caucasian donors. Overall study results and limits: Later analysis showed most CMV-associated TCR beta chains appearing HLA-restricted.

A word on this clone: The antigen is not known.

The length of the CDR3 is 14 residues. The trim removed 6 bases at V and 2 bases at J, leaving 7 bases unmatched. CDR1 is MNHEY and CDR2 is SVGAGI in the germline V gene. Vbeta (60) and Jbeta (13) primers were used in the PCR. Generated by immunoSEQ multiplex PCR, the TCRdb table keeps only in-frame clones and is missing some. The repertoire holds about 140,000 clones, with approximately 78% as singletons. Source material: PBMCs. The V and J genes are TRBV6-5 and TRBJ2-7, with TRBD2 identical over 7 bases. The TCR comes from a woman younger than 35 in good health and CMV-seropositive. CDR3 in amino acids: CASSTWGGTYEQYF. The CDR3 DNA is TGTGCCAGCAGCACGTGGGGGGGGACCTACGAGCAGTACTTC.